This T cell receptor (beta chain) comes out of a study of shared clonotypes between healthy human individuals (dated by TCRdb to 2020 to 2021). Background for the entire study: Three men and two women, aged 18 to 49 years, made up the cohort. For each donor, CD4 naive and CD4 memory were each run on three plates, CD8 naive on two plates, and CD8 memory on one plate. Blood TCR repertoires of five healthy adults were deeply sequenced to estimate repertoire size and the extent of clonotype sharing between individuals. To increase sequencing depth and limit assay-specific biases, TCR repertoire library preparation and sequencing were carried out by different laboratories using diverse techniques. Between about 0.9 and 8.9 billion PBMCs per donor were obtained by leukapheresis. Study-wide findings and limitations: The genetic and exposure-history diversity represented was limited by the small number of donors. Incomplete sequencing was indicated by rarefaction of sorted-subset datasets, despite the large sequencing depth. About 5% of naive CD4, 3% to 3.5% of naive CD8, about 2.5% of memory CD4, and about 0.4% of memory CD8 clonotypes were shared across a few donors. Compared with non-shared clonotypes, clonotypes shared by all four sorted-subset donors had higher generation probabilities. Based on pairwise subsampling, the degree of clonotype sharing among donors was expected to be affected by sequencing depth. Naive subsets generally had larger estimated clonotype richness than memory subsets. Sampling was restricted to blood, and TCR repertoires in tissues likely differ from the TCR repertoires found in blood.

Remarks on this clone: The antigen this receptor binds is unknown. There are no base qualities to consult, and no much larger clone falls within one base.

The donors were healthy, HIV-negative adults who had no recently reported acute infections or vaccinations. Only Caucasian adults living in Nashville, Tennessee, USA were represented among the donors. CD4+ T cells were enriched through magnetic negative selection, after which naive cells were positively selected on CD45RA and the remaining negative fraction served as the memory subset. Blood was collected by leukapheresis, and PBMCs were isolated by Ficoll-Histopaque density gradient centrifugation and then cryopreserved in liquid nitrogen vapor phase. Analytical flow cytometry was used to check the purity and quantity of each magnetically sorted T cell population. Each sorted fraction had its genomic DNA isolated and then quantified by UV absorbance on a Nanodrop 2000c. Using the deep immunoSEQ assay, multiplex PCR amplified TCR CDR3 regions from genomic DNA. Genomic DNA extracted from each cell subset was distributed evenly over all wells of several immunoSEQ 96-well plates, and each plate served as one replicate. For sorted subsets, around 0.2 ug of genomic DNA, equivalent to 25,000 to 30,000 T cell genomes, went into each replicate PCR. The purified libraries were quantified using a Qubit 3.0 fluorometer, sized with a Bioanalyzer 2100, and then quantified again using the KAPA Library Quantification kit. Every immunoSEQ 96-well plate was sequenced on a separate single-read 150-cycle Illumina NextSeq 550 flow cell. The paper's processing steps were these. The immunoSEQ output contained only junctional sequences without quality scores, so filtering could not match that applied to full-length reads. Sequences were annotated with PyIR, a Python wrapper for IgBLAST v1.9, and V/J genes and CDR3 were assigned using IMGT germline references. Reads were filtered out if the reads had weak V/J assignments (E-value above 1e-6), no CDR3, stop codons, out-of-frame junctions, or ambiguous translated residues. V3J clonotypes were defined by identical inferred V gene, J gene, and CDR3 amino acid sequence. The percentage overlap between two repertoires was calculated by dividing the number of shared unique clonotypes by the size of the smaller repertoire. Repertoire richness was assessed with RTK rarefaction, the Chao1 estimator, and Recon v2.1 estimates of unobserved clonotypes. Generation probabilities for all TCRbeta clonotypes obtained by the gDNA method from a handful of donors were computed using OLGA. In TCRdb, the immuneACCESS table is reduced to in-frame sequences with V and J assigned. These tables do not hold every clone; where another copy was compared, an unresolved V gene accounts for under half, and the others remain unexplained. The D gene and trimming were derived from the DNA, and the V and J assignments and clone size from that table. The sample profile shows roughly 1 million clones; around 74% of them were found once. The ten top clones hold about 1.5% of the sample.

Reading the germline V gene gives CDR1 SGHVS and CDR2 FQNEAQ. The CDR3 covers 14 residues, taking in both the cysteine and the phenylalanine. Only the CDR3 part of the read is kept: 42 bases, read in frame from the first base. The trim is 1 base for V and 2 bases for J, with a gap of 9 bases between the germline ends. Input material: memory CD4+ T cells sorted from blood. The cell subset or site label on this specimen signifies: CD45RA-negative fraction. The sequence derives from a man aged 18 to 30 in good health. The chain is assembled from TRBV7-8 and TRBJ2-7; perhaps TRBD2 is the D gene, with 5 bases matching. Read as DNA, the sequence is TGTGCCAGCAGCTTAGTCGGGGAAGCCTACGAGCAGTACTTC. Its translation reads: CASSLVGEAYEQYF.